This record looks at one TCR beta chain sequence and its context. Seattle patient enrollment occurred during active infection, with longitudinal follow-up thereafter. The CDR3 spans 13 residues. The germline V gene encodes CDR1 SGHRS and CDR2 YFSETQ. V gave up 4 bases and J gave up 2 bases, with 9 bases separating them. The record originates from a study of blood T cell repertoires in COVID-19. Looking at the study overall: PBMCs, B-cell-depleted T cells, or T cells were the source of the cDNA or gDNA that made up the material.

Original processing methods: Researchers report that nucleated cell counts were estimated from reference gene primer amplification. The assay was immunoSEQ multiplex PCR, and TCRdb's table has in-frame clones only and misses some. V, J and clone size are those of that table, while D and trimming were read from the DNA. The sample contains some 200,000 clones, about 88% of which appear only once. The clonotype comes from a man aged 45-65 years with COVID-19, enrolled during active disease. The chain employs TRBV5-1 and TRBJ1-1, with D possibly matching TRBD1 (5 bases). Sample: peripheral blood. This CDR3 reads CASSRGGNTEAFF. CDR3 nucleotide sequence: TGCGCCAGCAGCCGCGGGGGTAACACTGAAGCTTTCTTT.